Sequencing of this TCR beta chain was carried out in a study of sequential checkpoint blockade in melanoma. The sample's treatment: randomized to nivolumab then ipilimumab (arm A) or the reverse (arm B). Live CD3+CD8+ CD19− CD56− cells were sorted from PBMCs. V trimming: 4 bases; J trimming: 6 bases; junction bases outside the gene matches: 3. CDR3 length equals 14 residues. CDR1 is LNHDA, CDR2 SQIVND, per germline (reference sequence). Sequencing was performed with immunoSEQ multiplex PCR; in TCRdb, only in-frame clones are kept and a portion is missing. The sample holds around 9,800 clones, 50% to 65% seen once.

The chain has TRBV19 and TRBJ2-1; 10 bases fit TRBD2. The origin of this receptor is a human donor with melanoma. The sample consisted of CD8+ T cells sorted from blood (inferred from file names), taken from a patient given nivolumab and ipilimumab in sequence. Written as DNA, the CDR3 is TGTGCCAGTAGTACAGCGGGAGGGCTCAATGAGCAGTTCTTC. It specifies CASSTAGGLNEQFF.